This T cell receptor beta chain was captured in a study of T-cell memory formation after mild COVID-19. Across the whole study: Clustering of TCRs was largely donor specific.

Findings of the study overall: The finding that pre-infection memory included some responding clones suggested that cross-reactive memory joined. Whereas later expanders leaned CD4+, clones contracting day 15 to 85 showed a balanced CD4/CD8 makeup.

The CDR3 runs to 14 residues. Per germline, CDR1 SEHNR and CDR2 FQNEAQ (reference sequence). V was cut by 1 base and J by 1 base, with 7 bases left in between. Worth noting for this clonotype: Its target is not known.

Using constant-segment primers, 5'RACE produced TCR alpha and TCR beta cDNA libraries carrying sample barcodes and UMIs. Each CDR3 protein gets one entry after TCRdb re-called the 5' RACE reads with MiXCR. Here the sample spans 250,000 to 350,000 distinct CDR3 sequences, roughly 15% being singletons. This rearrangement joins TRBV7-9 to TRBJ1-1; D is unclear. The receptor was derived from a man aged 18 to 29 who had mild COVID-19 (a few samples of this study predate the infection). Cell type and time point are not known. Sequencing used PBMCs or a T cell subset sorted from them (not recorded which). The CDR3 loop reads CASSLVVRNTEAFF. In DNA, the CDR3 is TGTGCCAGCAGCTTAGTCGTCAGGAACACTGAAGCTTTCTTT.